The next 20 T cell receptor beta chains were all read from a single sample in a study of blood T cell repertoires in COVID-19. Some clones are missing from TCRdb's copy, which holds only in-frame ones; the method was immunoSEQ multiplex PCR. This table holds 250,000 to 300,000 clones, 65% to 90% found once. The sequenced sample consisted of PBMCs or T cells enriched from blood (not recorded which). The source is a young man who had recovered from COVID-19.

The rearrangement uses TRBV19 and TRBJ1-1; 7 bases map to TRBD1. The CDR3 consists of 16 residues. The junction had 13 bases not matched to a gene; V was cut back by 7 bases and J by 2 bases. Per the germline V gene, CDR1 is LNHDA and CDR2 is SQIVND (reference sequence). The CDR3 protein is CASTPLQGKENTEAFF. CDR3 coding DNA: TGTGCCAGTACTCCCTTACAGGGGAAGGAAAACACTGAAGCTTTCTTT.

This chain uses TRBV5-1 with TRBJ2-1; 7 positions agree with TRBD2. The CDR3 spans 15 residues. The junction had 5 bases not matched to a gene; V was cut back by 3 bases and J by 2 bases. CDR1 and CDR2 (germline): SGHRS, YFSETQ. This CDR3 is CASSSGLQPYNEQFF. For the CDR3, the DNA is TGCGCCAGCAGCTCGGGACTACAACCCTACAATGAGCAGTTCTTC. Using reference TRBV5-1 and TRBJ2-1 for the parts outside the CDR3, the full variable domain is KAGVTQTPRYLIKTRGQQVTLSCSPISGHRSVSWYQQTPGQGLQFLFEYFSETQRNKGNFPGRFSGRQFSNSRSEMNVSTLELGDSALYLCASSSGLQPYNEQFFGPGTRLTVL.

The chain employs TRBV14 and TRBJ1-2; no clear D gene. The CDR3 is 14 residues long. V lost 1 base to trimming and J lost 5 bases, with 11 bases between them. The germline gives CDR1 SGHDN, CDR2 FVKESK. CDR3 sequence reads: CASSQVSREYGYTF. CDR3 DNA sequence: TGTGCCAGCAGCCAAGTATCCCGGGAATATGGCTACACCTTC.

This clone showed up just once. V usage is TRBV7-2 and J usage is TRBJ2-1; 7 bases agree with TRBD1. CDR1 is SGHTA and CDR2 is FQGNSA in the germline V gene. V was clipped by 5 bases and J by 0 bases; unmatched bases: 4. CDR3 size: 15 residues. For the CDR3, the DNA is TGTGCCAGCAGCCTACAGGGGAGCTCCTACAATGAGCAGTTCTTC. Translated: CASSLQGSSYNEQFF.

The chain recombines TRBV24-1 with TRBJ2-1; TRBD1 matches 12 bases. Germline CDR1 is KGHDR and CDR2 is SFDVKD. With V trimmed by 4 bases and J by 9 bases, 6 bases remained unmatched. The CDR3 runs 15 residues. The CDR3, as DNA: TGTGCCACCAGTGACCAGGGACAGGGGGCTACTGAGCAGTTCTTC. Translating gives CATSDQGQGATEQFF.

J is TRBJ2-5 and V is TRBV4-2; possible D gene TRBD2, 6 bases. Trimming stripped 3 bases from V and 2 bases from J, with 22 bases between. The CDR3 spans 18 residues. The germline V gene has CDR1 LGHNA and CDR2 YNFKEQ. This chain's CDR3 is CASSQFHLGVADQETQYF. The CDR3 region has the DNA TGTGCCAGCAGCCAGTTCCACCTCGGCGTAGCGGATCAAGAGACCCAGTACTTC.

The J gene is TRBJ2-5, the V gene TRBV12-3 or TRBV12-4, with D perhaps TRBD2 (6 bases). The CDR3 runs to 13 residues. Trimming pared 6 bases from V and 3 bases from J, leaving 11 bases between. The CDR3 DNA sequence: TGTGCCAGCAGCCCCCGACTAGAAGAGACCCAGTACTTC. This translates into CASSPRLEETQYF.

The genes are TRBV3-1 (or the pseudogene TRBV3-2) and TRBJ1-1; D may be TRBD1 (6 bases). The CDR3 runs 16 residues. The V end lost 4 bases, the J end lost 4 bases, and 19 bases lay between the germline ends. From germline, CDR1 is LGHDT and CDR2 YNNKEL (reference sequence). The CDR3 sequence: CASSPLGGGGGTEAFF. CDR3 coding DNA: TGTGCCAGCAGCCCACTCGGGGGGGGAGGGGGCACTGAAGCTTTCTTT.

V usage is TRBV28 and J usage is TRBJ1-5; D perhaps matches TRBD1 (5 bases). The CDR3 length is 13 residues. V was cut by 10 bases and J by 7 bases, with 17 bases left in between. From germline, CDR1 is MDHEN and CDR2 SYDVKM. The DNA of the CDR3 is TGTGCCACGTCAGGGATGGAAAAACAGCCCCAGCATTTT. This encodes CATSGMEKQPQHF.

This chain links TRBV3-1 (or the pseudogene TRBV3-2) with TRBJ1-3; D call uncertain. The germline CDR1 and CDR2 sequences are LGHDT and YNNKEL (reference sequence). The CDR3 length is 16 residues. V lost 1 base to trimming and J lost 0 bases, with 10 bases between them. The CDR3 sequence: CASSQGVRISGNTIYF. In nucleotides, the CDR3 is TGTGCCAGCAGCCAAGGGGTCAGGATCTCTGGAAACACCATATATTTT.

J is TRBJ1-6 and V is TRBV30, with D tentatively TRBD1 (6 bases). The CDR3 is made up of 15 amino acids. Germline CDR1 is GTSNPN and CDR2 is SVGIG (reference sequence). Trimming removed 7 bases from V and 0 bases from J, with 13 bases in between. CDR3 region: CASRTVSSYNSPLHF. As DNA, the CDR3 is TGTGCCTCACGGACAGTGAGCTCCTATAATTCACCCCTCCACTTT.

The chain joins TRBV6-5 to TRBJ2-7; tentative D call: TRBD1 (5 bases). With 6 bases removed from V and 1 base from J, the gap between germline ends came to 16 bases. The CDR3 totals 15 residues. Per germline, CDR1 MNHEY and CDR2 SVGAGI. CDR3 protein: CASRRQKLRSYEQYF. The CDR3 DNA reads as TGTGCCAGCAGACGACAGAAGTTAAGATCCTACGAGCAGTACTTC.

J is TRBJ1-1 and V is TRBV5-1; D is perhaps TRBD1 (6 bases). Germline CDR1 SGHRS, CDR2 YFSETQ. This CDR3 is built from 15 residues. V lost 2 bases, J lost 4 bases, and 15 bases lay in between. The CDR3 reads CASSLSGALGTEAFF. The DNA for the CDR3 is TGCGCCAGCAGCTTATCAGGGGCGCTGGGCACTGAAGCTTTCTTT.

DNA for the CDR3: TGTGCCAGCAGTTACTCTGGGGAAATAGCGGAGCAGTTCTTC. It specifies CASSYSGEIAEQFF. The rearrangement links TRBV6-5 to TRBJ2-1; tentative D call: TRBD2 (5 bases). Germline V gene data show CDR1 as MNHEY and CDR2 as SVGAGI. Trimming stripped 0 bases from V and 10 bases from J, with 13 bases between. The CDR3 contains 14 residues.

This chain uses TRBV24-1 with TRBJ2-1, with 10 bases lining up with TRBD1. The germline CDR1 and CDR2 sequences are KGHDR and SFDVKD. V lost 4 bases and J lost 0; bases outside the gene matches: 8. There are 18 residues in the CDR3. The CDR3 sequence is CATSDRTGGKRSYNEQFF. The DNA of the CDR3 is TGTGCCACCAGTGACAGGACAGGGGGAAAACGCTCCTACAATGAGCAGTTCTTC.

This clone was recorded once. The CDR3 spells CASSTGLAGEQETQYF. The CDR3, as DNA: TGTGCCAGCAGTACGGGACTAGCGGGAGAACAGGAGACCCAGTACTTC. V is TRBV6-4 and J is TRBJ2-5; 14 bases are a match to TRBD2. The CDR3 spans 16 residues. V trimming: 5 bases; J trimming: 5 bases; junction bases outside the gene matches: 7. Germline assignment: CDR1 MRHNA and CDR2 SNTAGT.

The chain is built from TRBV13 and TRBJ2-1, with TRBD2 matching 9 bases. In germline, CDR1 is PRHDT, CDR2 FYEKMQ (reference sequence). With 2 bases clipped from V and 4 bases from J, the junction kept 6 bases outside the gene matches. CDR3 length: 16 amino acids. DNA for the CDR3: TGTGCCAGCAGCTTACTGGCGGGAGGGCCGTACAATGAGCAGTTCTTC. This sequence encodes CASSLLAGGPYNEQFF.

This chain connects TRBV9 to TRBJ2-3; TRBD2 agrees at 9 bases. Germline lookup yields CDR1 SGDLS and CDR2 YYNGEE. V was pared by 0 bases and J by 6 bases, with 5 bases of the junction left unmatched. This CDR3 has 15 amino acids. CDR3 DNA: TGTGCCAGCAGCGTAGGGGCTAGCGGGAAGGATACGCAGTATTTT. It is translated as CASSVGASGKDTQYF.

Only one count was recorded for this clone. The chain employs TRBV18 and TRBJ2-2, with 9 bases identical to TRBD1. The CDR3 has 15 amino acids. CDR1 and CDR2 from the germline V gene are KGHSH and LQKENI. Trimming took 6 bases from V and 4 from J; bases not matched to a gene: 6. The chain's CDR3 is CASSLGQGSTGELFF. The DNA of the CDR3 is TGTGCCAGCTCCCTGGGACAGGGAAGCACCGGGGAGCTGTTTTTT.

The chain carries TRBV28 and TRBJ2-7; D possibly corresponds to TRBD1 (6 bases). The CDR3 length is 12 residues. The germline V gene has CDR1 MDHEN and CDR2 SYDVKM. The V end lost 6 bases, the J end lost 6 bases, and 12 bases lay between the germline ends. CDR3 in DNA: TGTGCCAGCAGCCTAAACAGGGTCGAGCAGTACTTC. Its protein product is CASSLNRVEQYF. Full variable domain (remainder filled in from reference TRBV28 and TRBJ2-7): DVKVTQSSRYLVKRTGEKVFLECVQDMDHENMFWYRQDPGLGLRLIYFSYDVKMKEKGDIPEGYSVSREKKERFSLILESASTNQTSMYLCASSLNRVEQYFGPGTRLTVT.